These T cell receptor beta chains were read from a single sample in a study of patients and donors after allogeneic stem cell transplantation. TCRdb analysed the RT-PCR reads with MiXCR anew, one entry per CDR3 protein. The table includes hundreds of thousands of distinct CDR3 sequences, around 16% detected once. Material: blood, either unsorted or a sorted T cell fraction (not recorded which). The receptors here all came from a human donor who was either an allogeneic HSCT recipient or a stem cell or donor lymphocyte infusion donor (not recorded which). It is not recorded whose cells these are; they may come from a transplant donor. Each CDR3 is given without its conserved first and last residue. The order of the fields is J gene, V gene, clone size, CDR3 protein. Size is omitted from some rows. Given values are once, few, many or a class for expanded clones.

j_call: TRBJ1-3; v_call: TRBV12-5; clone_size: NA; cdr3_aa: ASGFSVSGNTIY
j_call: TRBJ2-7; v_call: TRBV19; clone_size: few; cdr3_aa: ASSIQGPNEQY
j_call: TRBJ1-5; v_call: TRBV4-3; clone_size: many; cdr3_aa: ASSQVWGKSNQPQH
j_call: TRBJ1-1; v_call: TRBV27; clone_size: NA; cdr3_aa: ASSSRTGTSLNTEAF
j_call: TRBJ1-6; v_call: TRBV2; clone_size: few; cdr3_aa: ASSEVLPLH
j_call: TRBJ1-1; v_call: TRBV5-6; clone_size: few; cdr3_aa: ASSLVEQGNTEAF
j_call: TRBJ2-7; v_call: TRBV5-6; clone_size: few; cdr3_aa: ASRKTGHSYEQY
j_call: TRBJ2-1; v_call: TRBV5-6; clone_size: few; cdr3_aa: ASSLASRTTDEKF
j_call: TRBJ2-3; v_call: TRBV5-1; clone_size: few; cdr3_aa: ASSLGIDTDTQY
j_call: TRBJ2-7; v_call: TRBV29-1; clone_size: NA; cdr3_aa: SVEDARYEQY
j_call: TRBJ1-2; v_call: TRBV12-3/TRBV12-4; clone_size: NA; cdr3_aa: ASSLRGHEGYT
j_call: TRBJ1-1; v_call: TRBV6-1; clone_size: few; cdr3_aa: ASSEVLDSLEAF
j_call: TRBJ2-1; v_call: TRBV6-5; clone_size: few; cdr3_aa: ASSYVAGGSYNEQF
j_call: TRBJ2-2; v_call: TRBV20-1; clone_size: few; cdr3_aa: SATQPGGRGTGELF
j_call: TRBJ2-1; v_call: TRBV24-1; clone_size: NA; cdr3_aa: ATSDFGTSGPYNEQF
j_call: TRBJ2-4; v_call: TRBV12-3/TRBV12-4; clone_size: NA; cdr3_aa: ARRPTDVGNIQY
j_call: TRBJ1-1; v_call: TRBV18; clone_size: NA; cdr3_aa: ASSPGADQAF
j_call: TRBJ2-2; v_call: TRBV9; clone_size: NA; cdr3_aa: ASSVSGLAGAPTGELF
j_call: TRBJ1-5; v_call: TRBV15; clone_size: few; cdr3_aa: ATSRSLSNQPQH
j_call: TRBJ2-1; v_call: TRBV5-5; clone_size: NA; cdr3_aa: ASSVPKPGLGHNEQF
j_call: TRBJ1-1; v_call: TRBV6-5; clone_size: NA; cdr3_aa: ASSYSRVGTEAF
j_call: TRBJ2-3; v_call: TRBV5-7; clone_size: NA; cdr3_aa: ASSPVGQGPSTDTQY
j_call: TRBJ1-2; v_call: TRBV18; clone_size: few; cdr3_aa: ASSEDRGLGYT
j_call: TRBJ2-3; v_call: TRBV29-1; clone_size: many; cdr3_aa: SVEGRGFGDTQY
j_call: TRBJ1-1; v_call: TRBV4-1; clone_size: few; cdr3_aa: ASSSKTGLKVF
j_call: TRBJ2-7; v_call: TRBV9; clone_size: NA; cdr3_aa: ASSRDSSPYEQY
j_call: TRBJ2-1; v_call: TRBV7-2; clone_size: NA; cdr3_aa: ASSLVIDSYNEQF
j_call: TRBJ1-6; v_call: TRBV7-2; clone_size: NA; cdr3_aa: ASSLGTGLNSPLH
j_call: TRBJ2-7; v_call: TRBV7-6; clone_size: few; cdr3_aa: ASSLEDVGHPYYEQY
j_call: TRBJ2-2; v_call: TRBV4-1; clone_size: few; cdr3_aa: ASSPALGLAATGELF
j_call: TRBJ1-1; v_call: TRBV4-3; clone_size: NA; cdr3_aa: ASSQDVRRDKAF
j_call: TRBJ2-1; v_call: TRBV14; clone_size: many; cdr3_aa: ASSPRGSGYNEQF
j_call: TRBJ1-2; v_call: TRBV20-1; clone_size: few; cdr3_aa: SARAIHDDYGYT
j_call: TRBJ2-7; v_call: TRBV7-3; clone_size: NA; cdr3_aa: ASSPGQPGTYEQY
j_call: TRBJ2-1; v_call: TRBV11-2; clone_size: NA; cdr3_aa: ASSPGLGRSSYNEQF
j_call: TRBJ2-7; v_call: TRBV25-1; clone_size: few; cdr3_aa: ASKGVSSYEQY
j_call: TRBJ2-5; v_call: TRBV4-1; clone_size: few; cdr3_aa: ASSQVRPAGER
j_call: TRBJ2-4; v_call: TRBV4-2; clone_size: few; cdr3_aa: ASSQEGGTKNIQY
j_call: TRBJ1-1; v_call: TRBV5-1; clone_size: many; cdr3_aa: ASSLGGLNTEAF
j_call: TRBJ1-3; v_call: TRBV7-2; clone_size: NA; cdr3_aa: ASSLGGQFSGNTIY
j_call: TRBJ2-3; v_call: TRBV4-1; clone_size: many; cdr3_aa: ASSQDRGSTDTQY
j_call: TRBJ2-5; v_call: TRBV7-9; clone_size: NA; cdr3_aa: ASSPSGTSGETQY
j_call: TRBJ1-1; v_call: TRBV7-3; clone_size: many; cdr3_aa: ASSLRGEAF
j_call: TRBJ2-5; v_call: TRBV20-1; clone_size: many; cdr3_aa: SARVLLLAGGPRETQY
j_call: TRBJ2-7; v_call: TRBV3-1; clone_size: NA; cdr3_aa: ASSRYGTSGIYEQY
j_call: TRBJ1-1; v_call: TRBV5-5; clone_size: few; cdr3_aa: ASSLAVRNTEAF
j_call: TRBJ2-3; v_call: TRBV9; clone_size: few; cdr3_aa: ASSVGPWDTQY
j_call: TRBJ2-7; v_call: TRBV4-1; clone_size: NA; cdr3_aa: ASSQPFSGYEQY
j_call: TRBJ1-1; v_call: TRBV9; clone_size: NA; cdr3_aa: ASSREPDGEPEAF
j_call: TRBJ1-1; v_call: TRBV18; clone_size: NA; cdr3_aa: ASSPITGEAF
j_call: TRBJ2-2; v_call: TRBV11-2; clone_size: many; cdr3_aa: ASSFPGLAGAGELF
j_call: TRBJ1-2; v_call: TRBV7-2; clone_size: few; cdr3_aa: ASSPRTGRVDYT
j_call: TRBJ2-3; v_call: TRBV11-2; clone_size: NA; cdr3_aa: ASSLDGLAANTDTQY
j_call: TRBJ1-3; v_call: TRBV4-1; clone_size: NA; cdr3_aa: ASSQGGGRGNRNTIY
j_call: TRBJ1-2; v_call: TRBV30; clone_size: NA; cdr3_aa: AWSENRGREGYT
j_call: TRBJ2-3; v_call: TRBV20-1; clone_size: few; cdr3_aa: SASGGLAGKPKLTDTQY
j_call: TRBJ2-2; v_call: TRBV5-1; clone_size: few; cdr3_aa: ASSLAVGGVGTGELF
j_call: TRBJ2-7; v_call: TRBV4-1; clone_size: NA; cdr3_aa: ASSQEEAGGVYEQY